These 5 T cell receptor beta chains were all obtained from the same sample, sequenced in a study of OX40 agonist ivuxolimab in advanced cancers. Repertoires were generated with immunoSEQ multiplex PCR, while TCRdb's copy carries only in-frame clones and drops some. The table lists 60,000 or so clones, around 87% of them singletons. The specimen comprised CD4+ or CD8+ T cells sorted from blood, sampled in a trial of the OX40 agonist ivuxolimab. These receptors were taken from an adult with an advanced solid tumor such as melanoma, head and neck, liver or kidney cancer.

The V and J genes are TRBV5-1 and TRBJ2-3; 8 bases align to TRBD1. Germline CDR1 reads SGHRS; CDR2 reads YFSETQ. V shed 4 bases, J shed 1 base, and the junction held 5 bases outside the gene matches. CDR3 length equals 15 residues. The CDR3 is CASSPSGGRTDTQYF. The CDR3 DNA is TGCGCCAGCAGCCCATCAGGGGGCCGCACAGATACGCAGTATTTT.

This clone ranks as medium-sized. The V gene is TRBV10-2, the J gene TRBJ1-1, with D maybe TRBD1 (5 bases). Deletions cut 8 bases from V and 1 base from J, with 14 bases between. Looked up from germline, CDR1 is WSHSY and CDR2 is SAAADI. The CDR3 extends over 14 amino acids. This chain's CDR3 is CASRDATENTEAFF. The CDR3 DNA reads TGCGCCAGCCGGGATGCGACAGAGAACACTGAAGCTTTCTTT.

The chain is built from TRBV30 and TRBJ2-1; 14 bases map to TRBD2. J gave up 1 base and V 0 bases, and 17 bases lay outside the gene matches. CDR1 is GTSNPN and CDR2 is SVGIG in the germline V gene (reference sequence). The CDR3 is 22 amino acids. The CDR3 nucleotides are TGTGCCTGGAGTGTACCATTCCGAGGACTAGCGGGAGGATGGAGGTCCTACAATGAGCAGTTCTTC. Its translation: CAWSVPFRGLAGGWRSYNEQFF.

The rearrangement joins TRBV15 to TRBJ1-2, with D unresolved. Germline values: CDR1 LNHNV, CDR2 YYDKDF (reference sequence). The CDR3 covers 14 residues. V was clipped by 1 base and J by 8 bases, with 14 bases between them. The CDR3 DNA sequence: TGTGCCACCAGCAGAGGAGTCGAGGGTGAGGGCTACACCTTC. Translation gives CATSRGVEGEGYTF.

The gene calls are TRBV2 and TRBJ2-1; D is undetermined. V lost 7 bases, J lost 0 bases, and 10 bases lay in between. Germline V gene sequence: CDR1 SNHLY, CDR2 FYNNEI. This CDR3 contains 14 residues. CDR3 amino acids: CASTKGSSYNEQFF. CDR3 bases: TGTGCCAGCACCAAGGGAAGCTCCTACAATGAGCAGTTCTTC. Drawing the rest from reference TRBV2 and TRBJ2-1, the complete variable domain is EPEVTQTPSHQVTQMGQEVILRCVPISNHLYFYWYRQILGQKVEFLVSFYNNEISEKSEIFDDQFSVERPDGSNFTLKIRSTKLEDSAMYFCASTKGSSYNEQFFGPGTRLTVL.